This T cell receptor (beta chain) appears in the sequencing data of a study of blood T cell repertoires in COVID-19. Source study methods: Amplification with reference gene primers provided the estimates of nucleated cell counts. Measured with immunoSEQ multiplex PCR; TCRdb has only the in-frame clones, and not every one. D and trimming come from the DNA, and the V and J calls and clone size come from that table. The sample records 300,000 to 450,000 clones, about 85% being singletons. CDR1 and CDR2 from the germline V gene are MDHEN and SYDVKM. CDR3 length: 14 amino acids. V shed 8 bases, J shed 5 bases, and the junction held 7 bases outside the gene matches.

The gene calls are TRBV28 and TRBJ2-7; 12 nucleotides agree with TRBD2. The sample consisted of peripheral blood. The TCR comes from a woman aged 18 to 35 with acute or convalescent COVID-19. CDR3 coding DNA: TGTGCCAGCGGGTCTAGCGGGAGGGCCGACGAGCAGTACTTC. It codes for CASGSSGRADEQYF.